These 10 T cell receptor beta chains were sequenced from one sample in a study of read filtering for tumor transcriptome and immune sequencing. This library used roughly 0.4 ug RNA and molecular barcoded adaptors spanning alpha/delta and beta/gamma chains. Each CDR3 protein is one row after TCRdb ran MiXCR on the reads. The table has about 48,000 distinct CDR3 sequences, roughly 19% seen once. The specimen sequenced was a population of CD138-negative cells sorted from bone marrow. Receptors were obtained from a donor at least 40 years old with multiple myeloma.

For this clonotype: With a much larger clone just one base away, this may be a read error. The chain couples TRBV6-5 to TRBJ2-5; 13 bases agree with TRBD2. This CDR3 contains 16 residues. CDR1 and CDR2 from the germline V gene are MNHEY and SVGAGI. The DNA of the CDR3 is TGTGCCAGCAGGCAACTAGCGGGAGGGCCTCCAGAGACCCGGTACTTC. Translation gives CASRQLAGGPPETRYF.

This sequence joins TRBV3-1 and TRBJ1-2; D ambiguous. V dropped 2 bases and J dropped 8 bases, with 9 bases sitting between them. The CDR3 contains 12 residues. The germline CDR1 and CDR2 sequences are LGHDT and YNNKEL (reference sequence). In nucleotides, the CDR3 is TGTGCCAGCAGCCAAACCGAAGGCGGCTACACCTTC. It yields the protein CASSQTEGGYTF. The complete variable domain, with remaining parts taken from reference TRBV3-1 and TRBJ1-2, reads DTAVSQTPKYLVTQMGNDKSIKCEQNLGHDTMYWYKQDSKKFLKIMFSYNNKELIINETVPNRFSPKSPDKAHLNLHINSLELGDSAVYFCASSQTEGGYTFGSGTRLTVV.

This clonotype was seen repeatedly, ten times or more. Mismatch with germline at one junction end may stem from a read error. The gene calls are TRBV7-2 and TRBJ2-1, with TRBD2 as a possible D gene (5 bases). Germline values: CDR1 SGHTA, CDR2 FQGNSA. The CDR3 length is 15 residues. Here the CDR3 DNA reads TGTGCCAGCAGCTTAGTTCCTAGCTCCAACAATGAGCAGTTCTTC. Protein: CASSLVPSSNNEQFF.

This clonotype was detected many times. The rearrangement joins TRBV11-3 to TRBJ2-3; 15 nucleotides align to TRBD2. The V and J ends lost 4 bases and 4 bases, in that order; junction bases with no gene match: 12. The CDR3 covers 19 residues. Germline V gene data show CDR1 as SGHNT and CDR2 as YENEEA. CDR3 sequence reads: CASSSGIGTSGRMADTQYF. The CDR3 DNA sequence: TGTGCCAGCAGCTCGGGCATTGGGACTAGCGGGAGGATGGCAGATACGCAGTATTTT. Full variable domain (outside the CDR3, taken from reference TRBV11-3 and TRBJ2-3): EAGVVQSPRYKIIEKKQPVAFWCNPISGHNTLYWYLQNLGQGPELLIRYENEEAVDDSQLPKDRFSAERLKGVDSTLKIQPAELGDSAVYLCASSSGIGTSGRMADTQYFGPGTRLTVL.

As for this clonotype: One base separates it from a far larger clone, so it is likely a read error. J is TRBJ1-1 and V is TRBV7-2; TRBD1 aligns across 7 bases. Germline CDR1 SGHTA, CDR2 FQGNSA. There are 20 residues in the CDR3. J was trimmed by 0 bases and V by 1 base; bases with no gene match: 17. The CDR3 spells CASSLDLLRLNRGMNTEAFF. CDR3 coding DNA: TGTGCCAGCAGCTTAGACCTCCTGCGGCTGAACAGGGGTATGAACACTGAAGCTTTCTTT.

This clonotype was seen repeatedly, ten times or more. The CDR3 here is CASSQGHSLTEAFF. In DNA form, the CDR3 reads TGTGCCAGCAGCCAAGGCCATTCCCTCACTGAAGCTTTCTTT. J is TRBJ1-1 and V is TRBV3-1; D ambiguous. V was cut by 1 base and J by 4 bases, with 10 bases left in between. The CDR3 is 14 residues long. The germline V gene encodes CDR1 LGHDT and CDR2 YNNKEL (reference sequence).

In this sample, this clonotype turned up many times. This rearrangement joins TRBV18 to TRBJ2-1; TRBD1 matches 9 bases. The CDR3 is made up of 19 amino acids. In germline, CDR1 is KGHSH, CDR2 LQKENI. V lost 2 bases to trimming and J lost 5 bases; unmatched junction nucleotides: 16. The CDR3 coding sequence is TGTGCCAGCTCACCAACAACAAAGAAGACAGGGGGATCTGACAATGAGCAGTTCTTC. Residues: CASSPTTKKTGGSDNEQFF.

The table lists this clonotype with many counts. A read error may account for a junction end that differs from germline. CDR3 bases: TGTGCCAGCAGCTTAGCTGGGGAGACCCAGTACTTC. Its protein product is CASSLAGETQYF. The chain uses TRBV5-1 and TRBJ2-5; D gene ambiguous. Germline V gene sequence: CDR1 SGHRS, CDR2 YFSETQ. The CDR3 totals 12 residues. Using reference TRBV5-1 and TRBJ2-5 for the parts outside the CDR3, the full variable domain is KAGVTQTPRYLIKTRGQQVTLSCSPISGHRSVSWYQQTPGQGLQFLFEYFSETQRNKGNFPGRFSGRQFSNSRSEMNVSTLELGDSALYLCASSLAGETQYFGPGTRLLVL.

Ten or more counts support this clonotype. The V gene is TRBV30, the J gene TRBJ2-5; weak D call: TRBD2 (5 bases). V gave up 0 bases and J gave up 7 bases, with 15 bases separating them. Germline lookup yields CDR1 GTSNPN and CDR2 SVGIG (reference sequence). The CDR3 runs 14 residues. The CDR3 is CAWSVGPIRGTQYF. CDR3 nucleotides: TGTGCCTGGAGTGTCGGCCCGATCCGGGGGACCCAGTACTTC.

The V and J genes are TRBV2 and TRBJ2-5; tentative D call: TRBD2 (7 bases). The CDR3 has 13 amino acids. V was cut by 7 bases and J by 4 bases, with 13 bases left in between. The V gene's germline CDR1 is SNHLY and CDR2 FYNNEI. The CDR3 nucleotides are TGTGCCAGCACCTGGGGAGGGGGAGAGACCCAGTACTTC. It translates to CASTWGGGETQYF.